These 23 T cell receptor beta chains were all obtained from the same sample, sequenced in a study of shared clonotypes between healthy human individuals. Clones were read by immunoSEQ multiplex PCR, and TCRdb kept only the in-frame ones, dropping some. Among 2,500,000 or so clones listed, roughly 93% were seen once. The specimen was naive CD4+ T cells from PBMCs. Stated subset: CD45RA+ positively selected. Receptor source: a man between 18 and 29 years old in good health. Some clones in this sample may be carry-over from other donors' samples.

DNA for the CDR3: TGCGCCAGCAGCTTGGGACGGGCAGGGGTCTATGGCTACACCTTC. This translates into CASSLGRAGVYGYTF. The rearrangement joins TRBV5-1 to TRBJ1-2; D possibly corresponds to TRBD1 (6 bases). V lost 0 bases, J lost 4 bases, and 13 bases lay in between. CDR3 size: 15 residues. The germline gives CDR1 SGHRS, CDR2 YFSETQ. The variable domain in full, with the rest retrieved from reference TRBV5-1 and TRBJ1-2, is KAGVTQTPRYLIKTRGQQVTLSCSPISGHRSVSWYQQTPGQGLQFLFEYFSETQRNKGNFPGRFSGRQFSNSRSEMNVSTLELGDSALYLCASSLGRAGVYGYTFGSGTRLTVV.

This clone occurred once. The gene calls are TRBV4-1 and TRBJ1-5, with a tentative D call TRBD1 (5 bases). There are 17 residues in the CDR3. Germline values: CDR1 MGHRA, CDR2 YSYEKL. V shed 0 bases and J shed 0 bases, with 12 bases lying between them. CDR3 nucleotides: TGCGCCAGCAGCCAAGAAGGATCACAGGTTAGCAATCAGCCCCAGCATTTT. Its protein is CASSQEGSQVSNQPQHF.

The chain recombines TRBV11-3 with TRBJ2-7, with 11 bases aligning to TRBD1. Germline trimming cut 4 bases from V and 6 bases from J; bases unmatched to any gene: 5. The V gene's germline CDR1 is SGHNT and CDR2 YENEEA. The CDR3 totals 14 residues. Written as DNA, the CDR3 is TGTGCCAGCAGCTCGGACAGGGGGCAGGGCGAGCAGTACTTC. The encoded protein is CASSSDRGQGEQYF.

The chain combines TRBV4-1 with TRBJ1-4; the match to TRBD1 covers 8 bases. V shed 5 bases and J 14 bases; nucleotides not matched to a gene: 4. This CDR3 has 11 residues. In germline, CDR1 is MGHRA, CDR2 YSYEKL. The DNA of the CDR3 is TGCGCCAGCAGCGGACAGGGAAAGCTGTTTTTT. This gives the protein CASSGQGKLFF.

This chain links TRBV7-2 with TRBJ2-1, with no clear D. The ends were cut back, 2 bases at V and 2 bases at J, with 10 bases in the middle. This CDR3 spans 15 amino acids. The V gene's germline CDR1 is SGHTA and CDR2 FQGNSA. The CDR3 nucleotides read TGTGCCAGCAGCTTAATGAGGAGCGCCTACAATGAGCAGTTCTTC. Residues: CASSLMRSAYNEQFF. Combining the CDR3 with reference TRBV7-2 and TRBJ2-1 gives the whole variable domain GAGVSQSPSNKVTEKGKDVELRCDPISGHTALYWYRQSLGQGLEFLIYFQGNSAPDKSGLPSDRFSAERTGGSVSTLTIQRTQQEDSAVYLCASSLMRSAYNEQFFGPGTRLTVL.

This chain uses TRBV7-8 with TRBJ1-1; unclear D gene. The ends were cut back, 5 bases at V and 4 bases at J, with 17 bases in the middle. Germline V gene data show CDR1 as SGHVS and CDR2 as FQNEAQ. The CDR3 runs to 15 residues. The CDR3 DNA reads as TGTGCCAGCAGCCCCGTCGTCGGGATGGGCACTGAAGCTTTCTTT. Its translation: CASSPVVGMGTEAFF.

The chain has TRBV4-2 and TRBJ2-7; D might be TRBD2 (6 bases). Between the trimmed V and J ends, which lost 1 base and 2 bases, there was a span of 12 bases. Germline V gives CDR1 LGHNA, CDR2 YNFKEQ. This CDR3 spans 15 amino acids. The chain's CDR3 is CASSQGYGGTYEQYF. The CDR3 nucleotides read TGTGCCAGCAGCCAAGGGTATGGGGGGACCTACGAGCAGTACTTC.

This clone showed up just a few times. This rearrangement joins TRBV28 to TRBJ1-1, with D unclear. Germline values: CDR1 MDHEN, CDR2 SYDVKM. V was shortened by 8 bases and J by 0 bases, with 16 bases between the two germline ends. CDR3 length: 15 amino acids. DNA of the CDR3: TGTGCCAGCCCTCCTCACCCACAGATGAACACTGAAGCTTTCTTT. Residues: CASPPHPQMNTEAFF.

The chain carries TRBV5-6 and TRBJ2-7; a weak D match, TRBD2 (5 bases). CDR1 is SGHDT, CDR2 YYEEEE, per germline. The ends were cut back, 2 bases at V and 6 bases at J, with 15 bases in the middle. The CDR3 is made up of 14 amino acids. Here the CDR3 DNA reads TGTGCCAGCAGCTTCCGAAGGGAAGGAGGCGAGCAGTACTTC. This encodes CASSFRREGGEQYF.

The V gene is TRBV5-1, the J gene TRBJ2-5; no reliable D call. Trimming removed 1 base from V and 5 bases from J, with 9 bases in between. This CDR3 has 13 amino acids. CDR1 and CDR2 from the germline V gene are SGHRS and YFSETQ. CDR3 sequence (DNA): TGCGCCAGCAGCTTGACCTTCTGGGAGACCCAGTACTTC. Encoded protein: CASSLTFWETQYF.

V and J are TRBV28 and TRBJ2-7; no clear D gene. The CDR3 length is 14 residues. The ends were cut back, 4 bases at V and 4 bases at J, with 14 bases in the middle. CDR1 is MDHEN, CDR2 SYDVKM, per germline. The CDR3 DNA reads as TGTGCCAGCAGTTCCATGTTCAGGCTTTACGAGCAGTACTTC. The encoded protein is CASSSMFRLYEQYF.

Regarding this clone: The same CDR3 also results from other DNA sequences found in this sample. This chain connects TRBV25-1 to TRBJ2-5, with 10 bases fitting TRBD1. CDR1 is MGHDK and CDR2 is SYGVNS in the germline V gene. The CDR3 contains 15 residues. J gave up 4 bases and V 3 bases, and 5 bases lay outside the gene matches. The CDR3 loop reads CASSDPGQGRETQYF. The CDR3 DNA reads as TGTGCCAGCAGTGACCCGGGACAGGGGCGAGAGACCCAGTACTTC.

Concerning this clone itself: This sample includes further DNA sequences coding for the same CDR3. This sequence joins TRBV9 and TRBJ2-1; possibly TRBD1 or TRBD2 for D (5 bases each). There are 16 residues in the CDR3. Germline CDR1 reads SGDLS; CDR2 reads YYNGEE. Trimming cost V 0 bases and J 0 bases, with 10 bases left between them. CDR3 sequence: CASSVAPGSSYNEQFF. The CDR3 nucleotides are TGTGCCAGCAGCGTAGCCCCAGGGAGCTCCTACAATGAGCAGTTCTTC.

This sequence joins TRBV12-5 and TRBJ1-1; no clear D gene. CDR1 LGHNT and CDR2 FRNRAP come from the germline V gene. The CDR3 extends over 13 amino acids. V lost 2 bases, J lost 7 bases, and 11 bases lay in between. CDR3 in amino acids: CASGLNPGDEAFF. CDR3 nucleotides: TGTGCTAGTGGTTTGAATCCAGGAGATGAAGCTTTCTTT.

This clone was recorded once. This CDR3 is also generated by other DNA sequences in the sample. The chain has TRBV6-1 and TRBJ2-7; weak D call: TRBD2 (6 bases). Germline V gene lookup returns CDR1 MNHNS and CDR2 SASEGT. The CDR3 runs to 12 residues. The ends were cut back, 8 bases at V and 0 bases at J, with 8 bases in the middle. CDR3 region: CASSGVSYEQYF. The CDR3 DNA follows: TGTGCCAGCTCGGGGGTCTCCTACGAGCAGTACTTC.

The chain has TRBV30 and TRBJ2-5; D perhaps matches TRBD1 (5 bases). CDR1 is GTSNPN and CDR2 is SVGIG in the germline V gene (reference sequence). Trimming cost V 0 bases and J 2 bases, with 13 bases left between them. CDR3 size: 15 residues. For the CDR3, the DNA is TGTGCCTGGAGTGTAGGGGTCAGCGCTCAAGAGACCCAGTACTTC. Translating it yields CAWSVGVSAQETQYF. The entire variable domain, with the rest obtained from reference TRBV30 and TRBJ2-5, is as follows: SQTIHQWPATLVQPVGSPLSLECTVEGTSNPNLYWYRQAAGRGLQLLFYSVGIGQISSEVPQNLSASRPQDRQFILSSKKLLLSDSGFYLCAWSVGVSAQETQYFGPGTRLLVL.

The sample holds a few counts of this clone. Other DNA sequences in this sample translate to the same CDR3. The chain employs TRBV30 and TRBJ1-5; D is uncertain. Between the trimmed V and J ends, which lost 0 bases and 4 bases, there was a span of 4 bases. This CDR3 has 12 amino acids. Germline CDR1 is GTSNPN and CDR2 is SVGIG (reference sequence). As DNA, the CDR3 is TGTGCCTGGAGTGTAGGAAATCAGCCCCAGCATTTT. Its protein is CAWSVGNQPQHF.

The chain links TRBV5-5 to TRBJ1-5, with 10 bases that match TRBD1. CDR1 and CDR2 (germline): SGHKS, YYEKEE (reference sequence). The CDR3 sequence is 14 residues long. The V gene end was trimmed by 4 bases and the J gene end by 11 bases; junction bases not matched to a gene: 9. CDR3 residues: CASSPGTGEQAQHF. Written as DNA, the CDR3 is TGTGCCAGCAGCCCGGGGACAGGGGAACAGGCCCAGCATTTT.

This chain links TRBV5-1 with TRBJ1-4; no clear D. Germline V gives CDR1 SGHRS, CDR2 YFSETQ. The V and J ends lost 6 bases and 8 bases respectively, with 14 bases between them. This CDR3 has 13 residues. The CDR3: CASKASAGEKLFF. For the CDR3, the DNA is TGCGCCAGCAAGGCCTCCGCGGGGGAAAAACTGTTTTTT.

The V gene is TRBV6-6, the J gene TRBJ2-3, with a weak D call TRBD2 (6 bases). V was shortened by 11 bases and J by 3 bases, with 18 bases between the two germline ends. Looked up from germline, CDR1 is MNHNY and CDR2 is SVGAGI (reference sequence). The CDR3 sequence is 14 residues long. The CDR3 loop reads CALGASASTDTQYF. CDR3 in DNA: TGTGCCCTAGGGGCTAGCGCTAGTACAGATACGCAGTATTTT.

Turning to this clone: Other nucleotide sequences from this sample produce the same CDR3. CDR3 protein: CASSLELAGVGTDTQYF. CDR3 bases: TGCGCCAGCAGCTTGGAATTAGCGGGAGTTGGTACAGATACGCAGTATTTT. The rearrangement links TRBV5-1 to TRBJ2-3; TRBD2 aligns across 9 bases. The CDR3 extends over 17 amino acids. The germline CDR1 and CDR2 sequences are SGHRS and YFSETQ. Unmatched junction bases numbered 8, after V lost 0 bases and J lost 3 bases.

The chain is built from TRBV28 and TRBJ2-3; D remains ambiguous. CDR1 and CDR2 (germline): MDHEN, SYDVKM. V was trimmed by 5 bases and J by 1 base, leaving 13 bases between them. The CDR3 length is 15 residues. The CDR3 loop is CASSTAGIRTDTQYF. The CDR3 nucleotides are TGTGCCAGCAGTACCGCAGGAATTCGCACAGATACGCAGTATTTT.

With regard to this clone: The same CDR3 is also encoded by other DNA sequences in this sample. The gene calls are TRBV5-6 and TRBJ2-5; D gene ambiguous. The CDR3 has 11 amino acids. The V gene's germline CDR1 is SGHDT and CDR2 YYEEEE. The V end lost 5 bases, the J end lost 5 bases, and 7 bases lay between the germline ends. The CDR3 loop reads CASSFGETQYF. The CDR3 nucleotides read TGTGCCAGCAGTTTTGGGGAGACCCAGTACTTC.